Listed below are T cell receptor beta chains from one sample, sequenced in a study of OX40 agonist ivuxolimab in advanced cancers. Clones were sequenced by immunoSEQ multiplex PCR, and TCRdb holds only the in-frame ones, with some missing. This table has under 100,000 clones, 90% to 95% appearing once. Sequenced here: CD4+ or CD8+ T cells sorted from blood, sampled in a trial of the OX40 agonist ivuxolimab. Source of these receptors: an adult with an advanced solid tumor such as melanoma, head and neck, liver or kidney cancer. Each CDR3 is given with its conserved first and last residue. The D gene is left open where the match is weak. Some rows have no size entry. The others give once, few or many, or a class for an expanded clone.

>15|-|-|TRBV19|TRBJ1-5
TGTGCCAGTAGTATAGGGCAGGGAGTGCGCCAGCCCCAGCATTTT
CASSIGQGVRQPQHF
>16|-|-|TRBV9|TRBJ2-3
TGTGCCAGCAGCGTAGCTGGCCGCCTAAGCACAGATACGCAGTATTTT
CASSVAGRLSTDTQYF
>14|-|-|TRBV19|TRBJ2-6
TGTGCCAGTATTCCGAGTTACGGGGCCAACGTCCTGACTTTC
CASIPSYGANVLTF
>13|-|-|TRBV18|TRBJ2-5
TGTGCCAGCTCACCACCTGCCGGGGGGACCCAGTACTTC
CASSPPAGGTQYF
>13|-|-|TRBV28|TRBJ2-7
TGTGCCAGCAGTTCCCAGAGGCTCCGTGAGCAGTACTTC
CASSSQRLREQYF
>15|-|-|TRBV7-9|TRBJ2-5
TGTGCCAGCAGCTCCTGGAGGGGAGCGGGAGAGACCCAGTACTTC
CASSSWRGAGETQYF
>13|TRBD2|-|TRBV11-2|TRBJ2-5
TGTGCCAGCAGCTCGACTAGCGTGGGGACCCAGTACTTC
CASSSTSVGTQYF
>14|-|-|TRBV6-5|TRBJ2-7
TGTGCCAGCACCCCCTCCGGGATCCCCCACGAGCAGTACTTC
CASTPSGIPHEQYF
>17|-|-|TRBV9|TRBJ1-4
TGTGCCAGCAGCGTGGGTGGGGTCACGGGCTCAAATGAAAAACTGTTTTTT
CASSVGGVTGSNEKLFF
>16|-|-|TRBV9|TRBJ2-2
TGTGCCAGCAGCGTAGGGCAGGATCCTAACACCGGGGAGCTGTTTTTT
CASSVGQDPNTGELFF
>11|-|-|TRBV5-1|TRBJ2-7
TGCGCCAGCAGCTTCGCCTACGAGCAGTACTTC
CASSFAYEQYF
>15|TRBD1|-|TRBV5-4|TRBJ2-1
TGTGCCAGCAGCTTGGTGGACAGGGGGCGGAATGAGCAGTTCTTC
CASSLVDRGRNEQFF
>11|TRBD1|-|TRBV29-1|TRBJ1-1
TGCAGCGCCCGACAGGGGGGCGAAGCTTTCTTT
CSARQGGEAFF
>13|TRBD1|-|TRBV5-1|TRBJ1-2
TGCGCCAGCAGCCCGGGACAGGGATATGGCTACACCTTC
CASSPGQGYGYTF
>17|TRBD2|few|TRBV7-9|TRBJ2-7
TGTGCCAGCAGCCTTTCCGGGACTAGCGGGAGGGCCTACGAGCAGTACTTC
CASSLSGTSGRAYEQYF
>15|-|once|TRBV10-1|TRBJ2-5
TGCGCCAGCGTAGGGATACCAGCAAGTGAGGAGACCCAGTACTTC
CASVGIPASEETQYF
>17|-|-|TRBV5-5|TRBJ1-3
TGTGCCAGCAGCTTATTGACTTATCCTGTATCACGAAACACCATATATTTT
CASSLLTYPVSRNTIYF
>13|-|-|TRBV29-1|TRBJ2-3
TGCAGCGTTGTGGGACTCAACATTGATACGCAGTATTTT
CSVVGLNIDTQYF
>16|-|-|TRBV27|TRBJ2-1
TGTGCCAGCAGTTTATGGGGCGGCGTACCGTTTGATGAGCAGTTCTTC
CASSLWGGVPFDEQFF
>16|-|-|TRBV19|TRBJ1-5
TGTGCCAGTAGTACCCTGGGGGGTCAAGGCAATCAGCCCCAGCATTTT
CASSTLGGQGNQPQHF
>16|-|-|TRBV2|TRBJ2-7
TGTGCCAGCAGTGAACGGGGGAGGGGGGCGTCCTACGAGCAGTACTTC
CASSERGRGASYEQYF
>16|TRBD1|-|TRBV11-2|TRBJ1-1
TGTGCCAGCAGCAACCACAGGGGGCAACGGTTGACTGAAGCTTTCTTT
CASSNHRGQRLTEAFF
>11|-|-|TRBV29-1|TRBJ1-2
TGCAGCGTTGATTGGTCCTATGGCTACACCTTC
CSVDWSYGYTF
>12|-|-|TRBV30|TRBJ2-1
TGTGCCTGGAGTATATACTCCGATGAGCAGTTCTTC
CAWSIYSDEQFF